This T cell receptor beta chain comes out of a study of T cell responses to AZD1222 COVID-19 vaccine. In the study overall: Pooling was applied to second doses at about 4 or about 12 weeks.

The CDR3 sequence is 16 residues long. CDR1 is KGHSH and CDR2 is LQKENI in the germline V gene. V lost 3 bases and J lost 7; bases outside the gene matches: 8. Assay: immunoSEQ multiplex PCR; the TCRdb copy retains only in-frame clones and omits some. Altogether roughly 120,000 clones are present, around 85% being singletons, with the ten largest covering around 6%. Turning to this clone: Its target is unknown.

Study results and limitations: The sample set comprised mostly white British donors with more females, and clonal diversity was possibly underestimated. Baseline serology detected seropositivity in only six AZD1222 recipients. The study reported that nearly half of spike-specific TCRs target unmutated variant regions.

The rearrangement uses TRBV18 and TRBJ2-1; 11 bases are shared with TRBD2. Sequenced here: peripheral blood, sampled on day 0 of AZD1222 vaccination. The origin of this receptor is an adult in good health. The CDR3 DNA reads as TGTGCCAGCTCACCTTATAGCGGGGGGGCCGGGAATGAGCAGTTCTTC. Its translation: CASSPYSGGAGNEQFF.